This T cell receptor beta chain derives from a study of Ad26.COV2.S vaccination and SARS-CoV-2 variants. The treatment here: over 15 received Ad26.COV2.S at low or high dose, single or two shots; roughly five received placebo; per-sample allocation not given. Samples came from day 63 after the first vaccine or placebo injection. With regard to this clone: Its antigen is unknown.

Overall study findings and caveats: Comparability of non-spike TCR breadth was observed across vaccine and placebo recipients. The TCR breadth and depth analyses may have produced an underestimate of total T cell responses. Breadth, reportedly substantial, characterized the spike-specific CD8+ and CD4+ T cell responses after vaccination.

Libraries were prepared by immunoSEQ multiplex PCR; TCRdb keeps only in-frame clonotypes and omits some of them. The data show about 320,000 clones, roughly 80% seen once. The specimen comprised peripheral blood, sampled in a trial of Ad26.COV2.S vaccine versus placebo. The TCR originated in a person aged 18-65 years who received the Ad26.COV2.S COVID-19 vaccine or a placebo.

Here the CDR3 DNA reads TGTGCCAGCAGCGTAGTACAAAGTTTAGAGACCCAGTACTTC. Translated: CASSVVQSLETQYF. The chain is built from TRBV9 and TRBJ2-5, with D unclear. This CDR3 contains 14 residues. V lost 0 bases and J 4 bases, leaving 10 bases between the germline ends. The V gene's germline CDR1 is SGDLS and CDR2 YYNGEE. Complete variable domain (other parts from reference TRBV9 and TRBJ2-5): DSGVTQTPKHLITATGQRVTLRCSPRSGDLSVYWYQQSLDQGLQFLIQYYNGEERAKGNILERFSAQQFPDLHSELNLSSLELGDSALYFCASSVVQSLETQYFGPGTRLLVL.